This is a list of T cell receptor beta chains from one sample in a study of beta chain features in type 1 diabetes. TCRdb's copy holds only in-frame clones and misses some; the assay was immunoSEQ multiplex PCR. This sample has 600,000 or so clones, with over 11% found just once. The sequenced sample was naive CD4+ T cells from blood. These receptors came from a man aged 18 to 29 with type 1 diabetes. CDR3s include the opening cysteine and the closing phenylalanine or tryptophan. D genes are given only for firm matches. Clone size is stated in some rows and not others, as once, few, many or a class when expanded.

clone_size | j_call | v_call | d_call | cdr3_aa | cdr3_nt
. | TRBJ2-7 | TRBV30 | . | CAWSVPLYEQYF | TGTGCCTGGAGTGTACCCCTCTACGAGCAGTACTTC
. | TRBJ2-1 | TRBV4-1 | TRBD2 | CASSLGSGRAERNHNEQFF | TGCGCCAGCAGCCTGGGAAGCGGGAGGGCCGAAAGAAATCACAATGAGCAGTTCTTC
. | TRBJ2-5 | TRBV7-9 | TRBD2 | CASSLRSTSGQETQYF | TGTGCCAGCAGCTTAAGGTCTACTAGCGGGCAAGAGACCCAGTACTTC
. | TRBJ1-6 | TRBV28 | TRBD1 | CASMSGGSSPLHF | TGTGCCAGCATGTCAGGGGGGAGCTCACCCCTCCACTTT
. | TRBJ2-5 | TRBV11-2 | . | CASSLGTARQETQYF | TGTGCCAGCAGCTTAGGGACAGCAAGGCAAGAGACCCAGTACTTC
. | TRBJ1-1 | TRBV30 | TRBD1 | CAWRRQGATEAFF | TGTGCCTGGAGACGACAGGGGGCCACTGAAGCTTTCTTT
. | TRBJ2-1 | TRBV30 | TRBD2 | CAWSMTSGVYNEQFF | TGTGCCTGGAGTATGACTAGCGGGGTTTACAATGAGCAGTTCTTC
few | TRBJ1-3 | TRBV27 | . | CASKTYGTDSGNTIYF | TGTGCCAGCAAAACCTACGGGACTGACTCTGGAAACACCATATATTTT
few | TRBJ2-3 | TRBV30 | . | CAWSANIDTQYF | TGTGCCTGGAGTGCGAATATAGATACGCAGTATTTT
. | TRBJ2-4 | TRBV4-3 | TRBD1 | CASSPQGTGPFYF | TGCGCCAGCAGCCCGCAGGGGACAGGGCCATTTTACTTC
. | TRBJ1-2 | TRBV5-4 | TRBD1 | CASSLGAGTGGFGYTF | TGTGCCAGCAGCTTAGGGGCCGGGACAGGGGGATTTGGCTACACCTTC
few | TRBJ2-1 | TRBV7-3 | . | CASSLTYTGSYNEQFF | TGTGCCAGCAGCTTAACGTACACGGGCTCCTACAATGAGCAGTTCTTC
few | TRBJ2-7 | TRBV30 | . | CAHERAKEQYF | TGTGCCCACGAAAGGGCGAAGGAGCAGTACTTC
few | TRBJ2-5 | TRBV7-2 | . | CASSLGTHQETQYF | TGTGCCAGCAGCTTAGGGACCCACCAAGAGACCCAGTACTTC
few | TRBJ1-1 | TRBV10-3 | TRBD1 | CAISDPGQGKTEAFF | TGTGCCATCAGTGACCCCGGACAGGGGAAAACTGAAGCTTTCTTT
few | TRBJ1-4 | TRBV15 | . | CATSRVGVLEKLFF | TGTGCCACCAGCAGAGTCGGGGTTTTGGAAAAACTGTTTTTT
. | TRBJ2-5 | TRBV4-2 | TRBD1 | CASSQNRDSQETQYF | TGTGCCAGCAGCCAGAACCGGGACAGCCAAGAGACCCAGTACTTC
. | TRBJ2-7 | TRBV7-9 | . | CASRNYRQSSSYEQYF | TGTGCCAGCAGAAACTACAGGCAATCGAGCTCCTACGAGCAGTACTTC
. | TRBJ2-4 | TRBV5-1 | TRBD2 | CASSPPTSGSNIQYF | TGCGCCAGCAGCCCACCGACTAGCGGGAGCAACATTCAGTACTTC
. | TRBJ2-5 | TRBV28 | TRBD1 | CASSSGGVKGETQYF | TGTGCCAGCAGTTCAGGGGGCGTCAAGGGAGAGACCCAGTACTTC
. | TRBJ1-4 | TRBV6-5 | TRBD1 | CASRRTGKIEKLFF | TGTGCCAGCAGGCGGACAGGGAAGATTGAAAAACTGTTTTTT
. | TRBJ2-7 | TRBV2 | . | CASSEESLYEQYF | TGTGCCAGCAGTGAGGAGAGCCTCTACGAGCAGTACTTC
. | TRBJ1-6 | TRBV30 | . | CAWSVYRSPLHF | TGTGCCTGGAGTGTTTATCGGTCACCCCTCCACTTT
few | TRBJ1-2 | TRBV19 | . | CASSRTEYGYTF | TGTGCCAGTAGTAGGACGGAATATGGCTACACCTTC
few | TRBJ1-1 | TRBV11-2 | . | CASSLDLGPAFF | TGTGCCAGCAGCTTAGATCTCGGGCCGGCTTTCTTT
few | TRBJ2-3 | TRBV6-6 | . | CASSLGNTQYF | TGTGCCAGCAGTTTAGGAAATACGCAGTATTTT
few | TRBJ1-2 | TRBV11-2 | . | CASSLMEGGYTF | TGTGCCAGCAGCTTGATGGAGGGTGGCTACACCTTC
. | TRBJ2-7 | TRBV7-2 | TRBD1 | CASSPQGANYEQYF | TGTGCCAGCAGCCCACAGGGGGCTAACTACGAGCAGTACTTC
. | TRBJ2-2 | TRBV14 | TRBD1 | CASSPLGQAINTGELFF | TGTGCCAGCAGCCCCCTAGGACAGGCAATTAACACCGGGGAGCTGTTTTTT
few | TRBJ2-1 | TRBV30 | . | CAWDPGRGLNEQFF | TGTGCCTGGGACCCTGGGAGGGGGCTCAATGAGCAGTTCTTC